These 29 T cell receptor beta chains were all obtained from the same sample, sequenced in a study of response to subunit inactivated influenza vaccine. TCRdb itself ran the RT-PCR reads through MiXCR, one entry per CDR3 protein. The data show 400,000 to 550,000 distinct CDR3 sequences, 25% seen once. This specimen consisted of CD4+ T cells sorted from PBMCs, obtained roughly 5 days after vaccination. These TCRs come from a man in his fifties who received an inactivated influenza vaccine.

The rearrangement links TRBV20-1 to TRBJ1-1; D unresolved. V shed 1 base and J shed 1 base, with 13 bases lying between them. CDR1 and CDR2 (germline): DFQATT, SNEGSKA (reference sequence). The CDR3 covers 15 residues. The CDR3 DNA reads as TGCAGTGCTAGAGGGCCCCAGACTGGGAACACTGAAGCTTTCTTT. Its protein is CSARGPQTGNTEAFF.

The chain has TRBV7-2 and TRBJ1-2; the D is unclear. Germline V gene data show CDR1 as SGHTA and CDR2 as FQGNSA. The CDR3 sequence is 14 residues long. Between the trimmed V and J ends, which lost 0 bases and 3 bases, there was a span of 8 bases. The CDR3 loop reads CASSLAFRDYGYTF. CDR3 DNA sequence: TGTGCCAGCAGCTTAGCCTTTAGGGACTATGGCTACACCTTC. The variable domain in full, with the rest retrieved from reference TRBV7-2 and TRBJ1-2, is GAGVSQSPSNKVTEKGKDVELRCDPISGHTALYWYRQSLGQGLEFLIYFQGNSAPDKSGLPSDRFSAERTGGSVSTLTIQRTQQEDSAVYLCASSLAFRDYGYTFGSGTRLTVV.

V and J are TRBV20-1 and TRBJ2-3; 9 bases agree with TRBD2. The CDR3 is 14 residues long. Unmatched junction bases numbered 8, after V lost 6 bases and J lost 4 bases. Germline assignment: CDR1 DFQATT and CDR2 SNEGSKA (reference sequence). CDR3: CSAPGTSRPDTQYF. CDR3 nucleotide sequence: TGCAGTGCCCCCGGGACTAGCCGTCCAGATACGCAGTATTTT.

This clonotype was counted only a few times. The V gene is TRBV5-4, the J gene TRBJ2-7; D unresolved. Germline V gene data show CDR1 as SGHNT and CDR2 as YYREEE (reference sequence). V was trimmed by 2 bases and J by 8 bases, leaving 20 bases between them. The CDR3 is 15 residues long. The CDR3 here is CASSFPGRTPTKQYF. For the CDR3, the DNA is TGTGCCAGCAGCTTCCCCGGACGAACCCCTACGAAGCAGTACTTC.

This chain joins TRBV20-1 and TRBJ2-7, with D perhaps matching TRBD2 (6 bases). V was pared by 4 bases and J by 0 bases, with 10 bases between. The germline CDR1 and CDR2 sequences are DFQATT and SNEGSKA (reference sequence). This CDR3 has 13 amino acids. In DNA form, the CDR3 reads TGCAGTGCTATTAGCGGTCACTCCTACGAGCAGTACTTC. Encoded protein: CSAISGHSYEQYF.

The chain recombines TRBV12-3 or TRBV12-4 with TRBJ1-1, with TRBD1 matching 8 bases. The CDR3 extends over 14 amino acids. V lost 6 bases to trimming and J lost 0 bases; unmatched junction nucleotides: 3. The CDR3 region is CASRYRGLNTEAFF. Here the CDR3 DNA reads TGTGCCAGCAGATACAGGGGGTTGAACACTGAAGCTTTCTTT.

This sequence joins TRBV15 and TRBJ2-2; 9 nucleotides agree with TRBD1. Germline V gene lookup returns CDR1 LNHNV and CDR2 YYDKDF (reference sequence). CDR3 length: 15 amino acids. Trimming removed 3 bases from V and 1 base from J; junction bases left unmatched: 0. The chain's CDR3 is CATSRGQGNTGELFF. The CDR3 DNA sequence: TGTGCCACCAGCAGGGGACAGGGGAACACCGGGGAGCTGTTTTTT.

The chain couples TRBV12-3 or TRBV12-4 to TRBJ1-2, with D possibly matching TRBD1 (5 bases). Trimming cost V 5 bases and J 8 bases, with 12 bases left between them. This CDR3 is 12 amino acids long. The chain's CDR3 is CASSKGNGGYTF. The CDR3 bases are TGTGCCAGCAGTAAGGGGAATGGCGGCTACACCTTC.

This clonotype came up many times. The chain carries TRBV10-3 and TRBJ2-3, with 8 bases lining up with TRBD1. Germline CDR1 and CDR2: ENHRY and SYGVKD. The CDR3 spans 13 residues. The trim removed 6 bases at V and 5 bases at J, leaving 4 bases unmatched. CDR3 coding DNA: TGTGCCATCAGGGGACAGGATAAAGATACGCAGTATTTT. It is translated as CAIRGQDKDTQYF.

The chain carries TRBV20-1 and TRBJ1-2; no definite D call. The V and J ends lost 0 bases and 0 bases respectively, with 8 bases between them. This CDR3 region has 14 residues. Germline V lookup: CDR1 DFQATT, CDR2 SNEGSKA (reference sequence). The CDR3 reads CSARDPTPNYGYTF. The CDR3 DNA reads TGCAGTGCTAGAGATCCGACACCTAACTATGGCTACACCTTC.

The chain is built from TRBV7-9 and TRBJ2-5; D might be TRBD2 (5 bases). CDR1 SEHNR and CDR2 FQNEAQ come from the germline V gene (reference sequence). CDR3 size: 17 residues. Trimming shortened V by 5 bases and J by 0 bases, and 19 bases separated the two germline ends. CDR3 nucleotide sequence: TGTGCCAGCAGCCCATCCGTCATCTCGGGATACCAAGAGACCCAGTACTTC. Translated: CASSPSVISGYQETQYF. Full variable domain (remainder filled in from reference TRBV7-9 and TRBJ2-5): DTGVSQNPRHKITKRGQNVTFRCDPISEHNRLYWYRQTLGQGPEFLTYFQNEAQLEKSRLLSDRFSAERPKGSFSTLEIQRTEQGDSAMYLCASSPSVISGYQETQYFGPGTRLLVL.

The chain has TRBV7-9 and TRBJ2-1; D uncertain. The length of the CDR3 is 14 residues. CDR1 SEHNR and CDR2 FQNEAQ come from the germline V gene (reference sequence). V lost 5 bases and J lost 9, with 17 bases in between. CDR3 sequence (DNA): TGTGCCAGCAGCCCGGGTCTCCTCCTAGGTGAGCAGTTCTTC. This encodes CASSPGLLLGEQFF.

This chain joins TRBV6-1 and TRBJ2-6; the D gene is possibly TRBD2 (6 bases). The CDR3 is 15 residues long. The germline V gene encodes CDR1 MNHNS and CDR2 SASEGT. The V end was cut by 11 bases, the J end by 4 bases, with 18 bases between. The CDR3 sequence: CACSLFGGGANVLTF. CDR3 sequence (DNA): TGTGCCTGTTCGCTCTTTGGAGGGGGGGCCAACGTCCTGACTTTC.

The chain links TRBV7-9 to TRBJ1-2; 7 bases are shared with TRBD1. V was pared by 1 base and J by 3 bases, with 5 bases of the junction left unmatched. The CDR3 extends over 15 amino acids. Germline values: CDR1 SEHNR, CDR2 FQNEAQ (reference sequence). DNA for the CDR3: TGTGCCAGCAGCTTAGGCGAAGGGGGCTACTATGGCTACACCTTC. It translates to CASSLGEGGYYGYTF.

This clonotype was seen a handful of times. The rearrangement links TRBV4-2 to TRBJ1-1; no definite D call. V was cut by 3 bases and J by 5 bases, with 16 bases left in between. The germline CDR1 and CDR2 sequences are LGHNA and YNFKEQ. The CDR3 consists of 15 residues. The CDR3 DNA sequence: TGTGCCAGCAGCCACGGCTACGATCTGGGGACTGAAGCTTTCTTT. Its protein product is CASSHGYDLGTEAFF.

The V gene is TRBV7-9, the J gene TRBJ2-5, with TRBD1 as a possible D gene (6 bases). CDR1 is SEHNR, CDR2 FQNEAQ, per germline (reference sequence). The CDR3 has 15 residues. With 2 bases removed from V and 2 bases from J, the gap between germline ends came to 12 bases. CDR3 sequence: CASSLSLRGQETQYF. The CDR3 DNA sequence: TGTGCCAGCAGCTTAAGTCTCAGGGGTCAAGAGACCCAGTACTTC.

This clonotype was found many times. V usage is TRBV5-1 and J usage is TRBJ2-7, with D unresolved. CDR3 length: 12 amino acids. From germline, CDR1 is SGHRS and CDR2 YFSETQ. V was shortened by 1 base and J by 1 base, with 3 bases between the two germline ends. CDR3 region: CASSLNSYEQYF. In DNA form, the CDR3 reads TGCGCCAGCAGCTTGAATTCCTACGAGCAGTACTTC.

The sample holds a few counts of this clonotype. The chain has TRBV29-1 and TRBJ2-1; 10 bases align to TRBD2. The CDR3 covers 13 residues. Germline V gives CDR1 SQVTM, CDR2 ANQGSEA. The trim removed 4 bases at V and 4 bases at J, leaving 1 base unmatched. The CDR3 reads CSVASGRYNEQFF. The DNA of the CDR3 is TGCAGCGTTGCTAGCGGGAGATACAATGAGCAGTTCTTC.

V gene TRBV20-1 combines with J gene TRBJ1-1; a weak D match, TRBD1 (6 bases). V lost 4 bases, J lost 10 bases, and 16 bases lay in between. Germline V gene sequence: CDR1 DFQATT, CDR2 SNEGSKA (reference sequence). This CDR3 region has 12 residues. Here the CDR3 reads CSATDTQGLAFF. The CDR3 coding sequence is TGCAGTGCTACGGATACACAGGGATTAGCTTTCTTT.

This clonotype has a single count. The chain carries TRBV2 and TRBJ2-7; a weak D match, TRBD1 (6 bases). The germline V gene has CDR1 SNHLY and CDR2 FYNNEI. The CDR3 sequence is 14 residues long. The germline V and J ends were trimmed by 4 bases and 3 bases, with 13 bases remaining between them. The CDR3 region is CASSGIQGNYEQYF. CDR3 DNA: TGTGCCAGCAGTGGTATCCAGGGGAACTACGAGCAGTACTTC.

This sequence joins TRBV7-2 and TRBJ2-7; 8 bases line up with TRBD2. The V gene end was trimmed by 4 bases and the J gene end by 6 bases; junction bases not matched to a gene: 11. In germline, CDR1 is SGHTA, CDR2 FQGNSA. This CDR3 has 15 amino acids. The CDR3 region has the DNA TGTGCCAGCAGCTCAGAGACCGGGACTAGTAGCGAGCAGTACTTC. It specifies CASSSETGTSSEQYF.

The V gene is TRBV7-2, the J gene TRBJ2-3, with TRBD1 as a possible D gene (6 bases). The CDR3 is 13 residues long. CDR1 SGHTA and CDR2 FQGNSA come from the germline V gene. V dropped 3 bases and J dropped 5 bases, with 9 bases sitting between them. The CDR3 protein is CASSFRGLDTQYF. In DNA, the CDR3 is TGTGCCAGCAGCTTCAGGGGTTTAGATACGCAGTATTTT.

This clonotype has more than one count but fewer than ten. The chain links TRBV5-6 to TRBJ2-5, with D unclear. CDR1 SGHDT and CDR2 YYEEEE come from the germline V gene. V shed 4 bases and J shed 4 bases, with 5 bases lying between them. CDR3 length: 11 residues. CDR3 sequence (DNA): TGTGCCAGCAGCCGGATAGAGACCCAGTACTTC. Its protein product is CASSRIETQYF.

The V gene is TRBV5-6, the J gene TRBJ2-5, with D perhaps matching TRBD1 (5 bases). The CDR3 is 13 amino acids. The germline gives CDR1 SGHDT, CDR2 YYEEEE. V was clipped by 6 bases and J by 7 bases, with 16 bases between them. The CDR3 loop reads CASIRVAEGTQYF. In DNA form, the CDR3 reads TGTGCCAGCATCAGGGTGGCGGAAGGGACCCAGTACTTC. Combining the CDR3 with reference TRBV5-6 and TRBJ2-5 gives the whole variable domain DAGVTQSPTHLIKTRGQQVTLRCSPKSGHDTVSWYQQALGQGPQFIFQYYEEEERQRGNFPDRFSGHQFPNYSSELNVNALLLGDSALYLCASIRVAEGTQYFGPGTRLLVL.

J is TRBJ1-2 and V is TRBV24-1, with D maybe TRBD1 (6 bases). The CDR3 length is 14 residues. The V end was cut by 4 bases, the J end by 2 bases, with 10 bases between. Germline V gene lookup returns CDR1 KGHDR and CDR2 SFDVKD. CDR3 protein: CATSDRGGNYGYTF. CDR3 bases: TGTGCCACCAGTGACAGGGGTGGCAACTATGGCTACACCTTC.

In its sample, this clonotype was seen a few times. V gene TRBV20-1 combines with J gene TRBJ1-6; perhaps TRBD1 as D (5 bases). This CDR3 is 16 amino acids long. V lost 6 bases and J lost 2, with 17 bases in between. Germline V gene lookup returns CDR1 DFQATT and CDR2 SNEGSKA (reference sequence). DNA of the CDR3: TGCAGTGCCAATATAGAGGGGAGCGCCTATAATTCACCCCTCCACTTT. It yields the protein CSANIEGSAYNSPLHF.

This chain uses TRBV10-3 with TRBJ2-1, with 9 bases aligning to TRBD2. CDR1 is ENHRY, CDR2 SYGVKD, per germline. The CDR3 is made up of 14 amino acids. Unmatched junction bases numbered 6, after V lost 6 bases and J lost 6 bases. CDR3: CAISPSSGANEQFF. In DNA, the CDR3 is TGTGCCATCAGCCCATCTAGCGGGGCCAATGAGCAGTTCTTC.

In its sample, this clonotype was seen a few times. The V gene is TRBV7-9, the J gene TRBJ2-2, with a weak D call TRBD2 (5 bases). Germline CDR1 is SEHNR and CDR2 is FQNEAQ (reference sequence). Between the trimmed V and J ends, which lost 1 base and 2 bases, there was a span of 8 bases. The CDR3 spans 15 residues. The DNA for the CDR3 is TGTGCCAGCAGCTTAGGCGGAGGCAACACCGGGGAGCTGTTTTTT. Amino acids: CASSLGGGNTGELFF.

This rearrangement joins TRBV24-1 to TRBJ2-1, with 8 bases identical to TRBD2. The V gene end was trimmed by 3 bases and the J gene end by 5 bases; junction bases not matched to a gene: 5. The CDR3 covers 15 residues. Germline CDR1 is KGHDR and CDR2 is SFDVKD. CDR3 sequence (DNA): TGTGCCACCAGTGATATATTAGCGGGAAACAATGAGCAGTTCTTC. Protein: CATSDILAGNNEQFF.